Presented here are 25 T cell receptor beta chains from one specimen sequenced in a study of OX40 agonist ivuxolimab in advanced cancers. The table came from immunoSEQ multiplex PCR; TCRdb's copy has only in-frame clones and leaves some out. The repertoire holds about 120,000 clones, with approximately 92% as singletons. The specimen was CD4+ or CD8+ T cells sorted from blood, collected in a trial of the OX40 agonist ivuxolimab. All receptors derive from an adult with an advanced solid tumor such as melanoma, head and neck, liver or kidney cancer.

The genes are TRBV4-3 and TRBJ2-7, with D perhaps matching TRBD1 or TRBD2 (5 bases each). In germline, CDR1 is LGHNA, CDR2 YSLEER. V lost 0 bases and J lost 3, with 18 bases in between. CDR3 length: 17 amino acids. The DNA for the CDR3 is TGCGCCAGCAGCCAAGACTCGGTCGGGACGACGTACTACGAGCAGTACTTC. This gives the protein CASSQDSVGTTYYEQYF.

The rearrangement uses TRBV10-2 and TRBJ2-7; D is possibly TRBD1 (6 bases). The germline V gene encodes CDR1 WSHSY and CDR2 SAAADI. V was clipped by 7 bases and J by 2 bases, with 15 bases between them. The length of the CDR3 is 14 residues. The DNA for the CDR3 is TGCGCCAGCAAAGCGAGGCAGGGGCCCTACGAGCAGTACTTC. It translates to CASKARQGPYEQYF.

This CDR3 is CASSPAGAISPLHF. CDR3 bases: TGTGCCAGCAGCCCCGCTGGGGCCATTTCACCCCTCCACTTT. This rearrangement joins TRBV7-2 to TRBJ1-6; D is perhaps TRBD1 (5 bases). CDR1 SGHTA and CDR2 FQGNSA come from the germline V gene. CDR3 length: 14 residues. The V gene lost 5 bases and the J gene lost 9 bases, with 14 bases spanning the gap.

The chain links TRBV18 to TRBJ2-5; TRBD1 matches 9 bases. The CDR3 loop spans 16 amino acids. Germline V gene sequence: CDR1 KGHSH, CDR2 LQKENI. With V trimmed by 6 bases and J by 1 base, 9 bases remained unmatched. DNA of the CDR3: TGTGCCAGCTCTCGTAACAGGGGGCTCGCCCAAGAGACCCAGTACTTC. It specifies CASSRNRGLAQETQYF.

This rearrangement joins TRBV19 to TRBJ1-6; 9 bases are a match to TRBD1. This CDR3 spans 13 amino acids. The V gene end was trimmed by 7 bases and the J gene end by 10 bases; junction bases not matched to a gene: 5. The germline CDR1 and CDR2 sequences are LNHDA and SQIVND (reference sequence). This CDR3 is CASNDRGGSPLHF. The CDR3 DNA reads as TGTGCCAGTAATGACAGGGGGGGATCACCCCTCCACTTT.

The CDR3 nucleotides are TGTGCCAGCAGCCCCTACGTAATGGGACAGGGCCGATCTAATGAAAAACTGTTTTTT. Its protein is CASSPYVMGQGRSNEKLFF. The rearrangement joins TRBV28 to TRBJ1-4, with 9 bases identical to TRBD1. The CDR3 runs to 19 residues. Germline V gene data show CDR1 as MDHEN and CDR2 as SYDVKM. V shed 6 bases, J shed 3 bases, and the junction held 17 bases outside the gene matches.

This rearrangement joins TRBV14 to TRBJ2-5; D call uncertain. Germline CDR1 reads SGHDN; CDR2 reads FVKESK. The CDR3 totals 13 residues. V lost 0 bases and J 2 bases, leaving 4 bases between the germline ends. CDR3 in amino acids: CASSQEAQETQYF. CDR3 in DNA: TGTGCCAGCAGCCAAGAGGCGCAAGAGACCCAGTACTTC. The variable domain in full, completed from reference TRBV14 and TRBJ2-5, reads EAGVTQFPSHSVIEKGQTVTLRCDPISGHDNLYWYRRVMGKEIKFLLHFVKESKQDESGMPNNRFLAERTGGTYSTLKVQPAELEDSGVYFCASSQEAQETQYFGPGTRLLVL.

The chain couples TRBV19 to TRBJ1-1; no firm D call. CDR1 and CDR2 (germline): LNHDA, SQIVND (reference sequence). This CDR3 comprises 13 residues. V gave up 4 bases and J gave up 1 base, with 7 bases separating them. CDR3 sequence reads: CASSSRQNTEAFF. The CDR3 region has the DNA TGTGCCAGTAGTAGTAGGCAGAACACTGAAGCTTTCTTT.

The J gene is TRBJ1-4, the V gene TRBV30, with 12 positions matching TRBD1. The CDR3 totals 17 residues. Germline CDR1 is GTSNPN and CDR2 is SVGIG (reference sequence). Germline trimming cut 1 base from V and 10 bases from J; bases unmatched to any gene: 13. The CDR3: CAWSATGQGAGGLKLFF. Here the CDR3 DNA reads TGTGCCTGGAGTGCTACGGGACAGGGGGCCGGGGGCCTAAAACTGTTTTTT. Drawing the rest from reference TRBV30 and TRBJ1-4, the complete variable domain is SQTIHQWPATLVQPVGSPLSLECTVEGTSNPNLYWYRQAAGRGLQLLFYSVGIGQISSEVPQNLSASRPQDRQFILSSKKLLLSDSGFYLCAWSATGQGAGGLKLFFGSGTQLSVL.

This clone was counted a few times. The chain links TRBV28 to TRBJ2-2; D is perhaps TRBD2 (5 bases). Between the trimmed V and J ends, which lost 6 bases and 3 bases, there was a span of 17 bases. The CDR3 consists of 16 residues. The germline CDR1 and CDR2 sequences are MDHEN and SYDVKM. CDR3: CASRKKVGEYTGELFF. CDR3 coding DNA: TGTGCCAGCAGAAAAAAAGTCGGGGAGTACACCGGGGAGCTGTTTTTT.

The sample holds a few counts of this clone. The V and J genes are TRBV7-9 and TRBJ1-5; no firm D call. Germline CDR1 reads SEHNR; CDR2 reads FQNEAQ (reference sequence). Trimming left V 2 bases short and J 1 base short, with 12 bases between. The CDR3 runs to 16 residues. DNA for the CDR3: TGTGCCAGCAGCTTACATGAGGAAGAGAGCAATCAGCCCCAGCATTTT. Its translation is CASSLHEEESNQPQHF.

This clone was observed a single time. CDR3 DNA: TGCGCCAGCAAATTAGCGGTGATTGGTGATACGCAGTATTTT. Translating gives CASKLAVIGDTQYF. This chain connects TRBV5-1 to TRBJ2-3; TRBD2 is a possible D gene (6 bases). CDR3 size: 14 residues. The germline CDR1 and CDR2 sequences are SGHRS and YFSETQ. Trimming stripped 6 bases from V and 6 bases from J, with 17 bases between. Full variable domain (outside the CDR3, taken from reference TRBV5-1 and TRBJ2-3): KAGVTQTPRYLIKTRGQQVTLSCSPISGHRSVSWYQQTPGQGLQFLFEYFSETQRNKGNFPGRFSGRQFSNSRSEMNVSTLELGDSALYLCASKLAVIGDTQYFGPGTRLTVL.

This chain uses TRBV5-1 with TRBJ2-5, with D perhaps assigned TRBD1 or TRBD2 (5 bases each). V lost 0 bases, J lost 1 base, and 10 bases lay in between. The germline V gene encodes CDR1 SGHRS and CDR2 YFSETQ. This CDR3 is 15 amino acids long. As DNA, the CDR3 is TGCGCCAGCAGCTTGGTTGGGGGAACCCAAGAGACCCAGTACTTC. Protein sequence: CASSLVGGTQETQYF.

The chain recombines TRBV5-1 with TRBJ1-2; D perhaps matches TRBD1 (6 bases). Germline-derived CDR1 and CDR2 are SGHRS and YFSETQ. Trimming took off 4 bases at V and 7 bases at J, with 26 bases between the two ends. This CDR3 is built from 17 residues. Here the CDR3 reads CASSLSLGGHQGGGYTF. The CDR3 nucleotides read TGCGCCAGCAGCCTAAGCCTGGGGGGGCATCAAGGAGGTGGCTACACCTTC.

This sequence joins TRBV27 and TRBJ1-1; D may be TRBD1 (6 bases). Germline values: CDR1 MNHEY, CDR2 SMNVEV (reference sequence). V dropped 6 bases and J dropped 4 bases, with 21 bases sitting between them. This CDR3 is built from 16 residues. This CDR3 reads CASRLAPGQSSTEAFF. DNA of the CDR3: TGTGCCAGCAGGCTCGCACCGGGACAATCGAGCACTGAAGCTTTCTTT.

The chain couples TRBV28 to TRBJ2-1, with 8 bases aligning to TRBD2. The ends lost 3 bases at V and 7 bases at J; junction bases unmatched: 8. In germline, CDR1 is MDHEN, CDR2 SYDVKM. CDR3 length: 15 residues. This chain's CDR3 is CASSFTGGVINEQFF. The CDR3 DNA follows: TGTGCCAGCAGTTTTACGGGGGGGGTGATTAATGAGCAGTTCTTC.

The chain recombines TRBV7-2 with TRBJ2-3; 14 bases match TRBD2. This CDR3 has 16 residues. Germline values: CDR1 SGHTA, CDR2 FQGNSA. Trimming took 3 bases from V and 2 from J; bases not matched to a gene: 1. CDR3 nucleotides: TGTGCCAGCAGCTTGGGACTAGCGGGGGACACAGATACGCAGTATTTT. Translation gives CASSLGLAGDTDTQYF.

The rearrangement links TRBV6-5 to TRBJ2-1, with 7 bases matching TRBD1. Unmatched junction bases numbered 10, after V lost 6 bases and J lost 8 bases. Germline V gene data show CDR1 as MNHEY and CDR2 as SVGAGI. This CDR3 is built from 14 residues. CDR3: CASSTGTARDEQFF. In DNA form, the CDR3 reads TGTGCCAGCAGCACCGGGACAGCGAGGGATGAGCAGTTCTTC.

V and J are TRBV18 and TRBJ2-7; TRBD2 aligns across 8 bases. Germline CDR1 KGHSH, CDR2 LQKENI. The CDR3 extends over 15 amino acids. The V segment lost 6 bases and the J segment 2 bases; nucleotides outside the gene matches: 9. The CDR3 reads CASSPQDGGAYEQYF. CDR3 coding DNA: TGTGCCAGCTCGCCGCAAGACGGGGGGGCCTACGAGCAGTACTTC.

In regard to this clone: It is unclear where the CDR3 begins or ends on the DNA, so no DNA is shown, and the CDR3 is as TCRdb lists it. V and J are TRBV6-5 and TRBJ1-4; TRBD1, the D gene given by the table, was not confirmed from the DNA. The CDR3 contains 15 residues when both ends are counted. Germline V gene sequence: CDR1 MNHEY, CDR2 SVGAGI. CDR3 protein: CASSSSTGSGEKLFF.

The CDR3 nucleotides read TGTGCCAGCAGTGGGGCAGACCTCTCTGGAAACACCATATATTTT. Translating gives CASSGADLSGNTIYF. The V gene is TRBV28, the J gene TRBJ1-3, with D tentatively TRBD1 (5 bases). The CDR3 spans 15 residues. The germline V and J ends were trimmed by 5 bases and 0 bases, with 11 bases remaining between them. Germline V lookup: CDR1 MDHEN, CDR2 SYDVKM.

V usage is TRBV5-6 and J usage is TRBJ2-3; the D gene is possibly TRBD2 (6 bases). V was clipped by 2 bases and J by 1 base, with 11 bases between them. Germline CDR1 is SGHDT and CDR2 is YYEEEE. This CDR3 has 15 amino acids. The CDR3 region has the DNA TGTGCCAGCAGCTTTAATGGCGGGGGCACAGATACGCAGTATTTT. Protein: CASSFNGGGTDTQYF.

The chain links TRBV7-9 to TRBJ2-1; D is unresolved. The germline V gene encodes CDR1 SEHNR and CDR2 FQNEAQ (reference sequence). The CDR3 is 11 residues long. The CDR3 loop is CSTDLYNEQFF. DNA of the CDR3: TGTAGTACAGACCTTTACAATGAGCAGTTCTTC.

The chain combines TRBV4-3 with TRBJ1-5, with 7 bases aligning to TRBD1. CDR3 length: 18 amino acids. V was clipped by 0 bases and J by 6 bases; unmatched bases: 14. Germline V gene data show CDR1 as LGHNA and CDR2 as YSLEER. CDR3 residues: CASSQEEVQGKSVQPQHF. The CDR3 DNA follows: TGCGCCAGCAGCCAAGAAGAGGTACAGGGGAAATCGGTTCAGCCCCAGCATTTT.

The chain links TRBV28 to TRBJ1-2; maybe TRBD1 (5 bases). V was clipped by 7 bases and J by 8 bases, with 20 bases between them. Germline V gene lookup returns CDR1 MDHEN and CDR2 SYDVKM. The CDR3 contains 14 residues. The CDR3 DNA is TGTGCCAGCACCAGCCCCCAGGGAGTGTGGGGCTACACCTTC. Residues: CASTSPQGVWGYTF.